The sequence of this T cell receptor beta chain was determined in a study of CD8 T cells in Susac syndrome. Study-level findings and limits: Acknowledgment was made by the study that its TCR sequencing and HLA analysis involved a relatively small number of individuals.

Sequencing of TCR beta was undertaken in CD8+ and CD4+ T cells derived from blood. The controls were healthy donors who were matched for age and sex. Trimming took off 3 bases at V and 2 bases at J, with 5 bases between the two ends. CDR1 is DFQATT and CDR2 is SNEGSKA in the germline V gene (reference sequence). The CDR3 has 12 residues. In the case of this clonotype: Its specificity is not known.

Reverse transcription of roughly 0.5 to 1 ug RNA was carried out with random hexamers. Amplification of TCR beta CDR3 by immunoSEQ multiplex PCR spanned 54 Vbeta and 13 Jbeta. MiXCR was run by TCRdb on the immunoSEQ multiplex PCR reads, yielding one entry per CDR3 protein. The table shows just over 80,000 distinct CDR3 sequences, with approximately 94% occurring only once. This TCR came from a human donor in good health. The chain links TRBV20-1 to TRBJ2-1; D is perhaps TRBD2 (5 bases). Sample: CD8+ T cells from PBMCs. The CDR3 DNA follows: TGCAGTGCTAGCGGGGCCTACAATGAGCAGTTCTTC. As protein: CSASGAYNEQFF.